The sequence of this T cell receptor beta chain was determined in a study of T cell changes during pregnancy in multiple sclerosis. The J segment lost 1 base and the V segment lost 6 bases, leaving 3 bases of the junction unmatched. The CDR3 contains 14 residues. The germline gives CDR1 MNHNY, CDR2 SVGAGI (reference sequence). Repertoires were generated with immunoSEQ multiplex PCR, while TCRdb's copy carries only in-frame clones and drops some. The sample holds 55,000 or so clones, approximately 92% seen once. The rearrangement links TRBV6-6 to TRBJ1-3; 7 bases agree with TRBD1. The specimen comprised CD4+ T cells from peripheral blood mononuclear cells, sampled after pregnancy. This TCR came from a female donor with multiple sclerosis, enrolled in a pregnancy study. The CDR3 DNA follows: TGTGCCAGCAGATTGGGACAGTCTGGAAACACCATATATTTT. This gives the protein CASRLGQSGNTIYF.